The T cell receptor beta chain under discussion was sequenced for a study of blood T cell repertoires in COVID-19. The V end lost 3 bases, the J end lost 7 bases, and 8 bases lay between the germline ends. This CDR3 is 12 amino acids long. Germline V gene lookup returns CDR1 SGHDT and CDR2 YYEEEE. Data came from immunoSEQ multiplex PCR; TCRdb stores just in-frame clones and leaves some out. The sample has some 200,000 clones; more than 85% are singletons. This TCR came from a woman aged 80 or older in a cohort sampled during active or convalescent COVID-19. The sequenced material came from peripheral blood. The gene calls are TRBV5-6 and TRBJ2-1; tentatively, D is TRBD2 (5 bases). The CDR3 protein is CASSWGENEQFF. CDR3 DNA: TGTGCCAGCAGCTGGGGAGAGAATGAGCAGTTCTTC.